This TCR beta chain derives from a study of cytomegalovirus exposure and HLA in healthy donors. Whole-study results and caveats: Subsequent analysis showed first-cohort TCR clusters tending to co-occur in roughly 130 validation repertoires. CMV antigen specificity of a few CMV-associated chains was confirmed in vitro. While the bulk of TCR sequences proved rare, some public TCRs turned up in many donors.

As concerns this clone: As yet, its antigen is unknown.

The assay was immunoSEQ multiplex PCR, and TCRdb's table has in-frame clones only and misses some. The table includes around 140,000 clones, approximately 86% detected once. Per germline, CDR1 MNHEY and CDR2 SMNVEV (reference sequence). This CDR3 region has 14 residues. With 2 bases removed from V and 4 bases from J, the gap between germline ends came to 12 bases. The donors were members of the validation cohort, which comprised roughly 120 subjects and was separate from the first cohort of 666 subjects. The sequencing sample was made of PBMCs. The clonotype was recovered from a man between 18 and 29 years old in good health and CMV-seropositive. The chain employs TRBV27 and TRBJ2-7; D perhaps matches TRBD1 (6 bases). The CDR3 loop is CASSLRDTGYEQYF. The DNA for the CDR3 is TGTGCCAGCAGTTTACGGGACACAGGATACGAGCAGTACTTC.